The 18 T cell receptor beta chains below come from one sample, sequenced in a study of T-cell reconstitution after alpha-beta-depleted transplantation in children. Unique molecular identifiers featured in how the TCRbeta library was prepared. Each CDR3 protein is one row after TCRdb ran MiXCR on the PCR reads. The top ten hold more than 2% of the sample, which has about 500,000 distinct CDR3 sequences, approximately 32% seen once. The input for sequencing was PBMCs from the stem cell graft donor, taken from the stem cell graft. These receptors came from a human donor who donated a stem cell graft to a child with aplastic anemia.

This clonotype turned up a few times. The V gene is TRBV20-1, the J gene TRBJ1-3; D call uncertain. The CDR3 loop spans 12 amino acids. Trimming took off 1 base at V and 4 bases at J, with 5 bases between the two ends. Germline CDR1 reads DFQATT; CDR2 reads SNEGSKA (reference sequence). The CDR3 bases are TGCAGTGCTAGAGTACAGGGAAACACCATATATTTT. It translates to CSARVQGNTIYF.

V gene TRBV6-1 combines with J gene TRBJ2-5; D is uncertain. Germline CDR1 MNHNS, CDR2 SASEGT. The germline V and J ends were trimmed by 6 bases and 5 bases, with 22 bases remaining between them. The CDR3 contains 16 residues. The CDR3 nucleotides read TGTGCCAGCAGGTTTCGCCATTCGATAGTTTGGGAGACCCAGTACTTC. This sequence encodes CASRFRHSIVWETQYF.

There are a few counts of this clonotype. The chain employs TRBV4-3 and TRBJ2-7, with 10 bases fitting TRBD2. V dropped 0 bases and J dropped 5; count of bases not matched to a gene: 4. This CDR3 contains 15 residues. Germline V gene sequence: CDR1 LGHNA, CDR2 YSLEER. The CDR3 region is CASSQEASGSDEQYF. DNA for the CDR3: TGCGCCAGCAGCCAAGAGGCTAGCGGGAGCGACGAGCAGTACTTC.

Only a few counts were recorded for this clonotype. This chain uses TRBV20-1 with TRBJ2-7; D may be TRBD2 (5 bases). The CDR3 loop spans 14 amino acids. The germline gives CDR1 DFQATT, CDR2 SNEGSKA (reference sequence). Trimming shortened V by 3 bases and J by 2 bases, and 14 bases separated the two germline ends. Here the CDR3 reads CSARGRKLTYEQYV. In DNA, the CDR3 is TGCAGTGCTAGGGGGAGAAAGCTTACCTACGAGCAGTACGTC.

This chain joins TRBV30 and TRBJ1-5; unclear D gene. The CDR3 runs 14 residues. The germline V gene has CDR1 GTSNPN and CDR2 SVGIG (reference sequence). Trimming removed 0 bases at V and 1 base at J, with 7 bases between. The CDR3 DNA reads as TGTGCCTGGAGTGTATTAAGAAGCAATCAGCCCCAGCATTTT. Its protein is CAWSVLRSNQPQHF. Full variable domain (remainder filled in from reference TRBV30 and TRBJ1-5): SQTIHQWPATLVQPVGSPLSLECTVEGTSNPNLYWYRQAAGRGLQLLFYSVGIGQISSEVPQNLSASRPQDRQFILSSKKLLLSDSGFYLCAWSVLRSNQPQHFGDGTRLSIL.

J is TRBJ1-4 and V is TRBV4-3; tentative D call: TRBD1 (5 bases). Germline CDR1 reads LGHNA; CDR2 reads YSLEER. This CDR3 spans 15 amino acids. V was trimmed by 0 bases and J by 4 bases, leaving 9 bases between them. The CDR3 sequence: CASSQEGRINEKLFF. The CDR3 DNA reads TGCGCCAGCAGCCAAGAGGGACGGATTAATGAAAAACTGTTTTTT.

This clonotype was counted many times. The CDR3 region has the DNA TGTGCCAGCAGCACTCTAACAGGGGGCACCGGGGAGCTGTTTTTT. Residues: CASSTLTGGTGELFF. The chain uses TRBV7-2 and TRBJ2-2; 8 positions agree with TRBD1. V lost 5 bases to trimming and J lost 4 bases; unmatched junction nucleotides: 6. Per the germline V gene, CDR1 is SGHTA and CDR2 is FQGNSA. The CDR3 contains 15 residues.

The chain carries TRBV7-9 and TRBJ2-5; D is perhaps TRBD2 (5 bases). There are 16 residues in the CDR3. V lost 5 bases and J 5 bases, leaving 21 bases between the germline ends. The germline V gene encodes CDR1 SEHNR and CDR2 FQNEAQ (reference sequence). CDR3 sequence reads: CASSQSGGPPGETQYF. The DNA of the CDR3 is TGTGCCAGCAGCCAGAGTGGCGGGCCCCCCGGTGAGACCCAGTACTTC.

The V and J genes are TRBV20-1 and TRBJ1-4; D remains ambiguous. Germline CDR1 DFQATT, CDR2 SNEGSKA (reference sequence). Trimming took off 7 bases at V and 4 bases at J, with 19 bases between the two ends. The CDR3 covers 15 residues. In nucleotides, the CDR3 is TGCAGTGTTTCGGGGTCACCAACCGTTAATGAAAAACTGTTTTTT. It yields the protein CSVSGSPTVNEKLFF.

The rearrangement joins TRBV12-3 or TRBV12-4 to TRBJ2-1, with D perhaps being TRBD1 or TRBD2 (5 bases each). V lost 6 bases and J lost 5, with 14 bases in between. This CDR3 comprises 14 residues. CDR3 loop: CASRFPGAHNEQFF. The CDR3 DNA follows: TGTGCCAGCAGGTTTCCCGGGGCCCACAATGAGCAGTTCTTC.

This clonotype was counted between two and nine times. V and J are TRBV12-3 or TRBV12-4 and TRBJ1-5; possible D gene TRBD1, 6 bases. Between the trimmed V and J ends, which lost 3 bases and 5 bases, there was a span of 11 bases. This CDR3 spans 14 amino acids. The CDR3 DNA is TGTGCCAGCAGTTTTACAGGGATTTATCAGCCCCAGCATTTT. Protein product: CASSFTGIYQPQHF.

J is TRBJ1-1 and V is TRBV12-3 or TRBV12-4; weak D call: TRBD1 (5 bases). V lost 8 bases, J lost 4 bases, and 17 bases lay in between. The CDR3 loop spans 14 amino acids. The chain's CDR3 is CASSDGVGGTEAFF. The CDR3 DNA is TGTGCCAGCTCCGACGGGGTTGGGGGCACTGAAGCTTTCTTT.

The CDR3 coding sequence is TGTGCCAGCAGTTACTTAGAACGTGAAGCTTTCTTT. Protein sequence: CASSYLEREAFF. The rearrangement uses TRBV6-2 or TRBV6-3 and TRBJ1-1; no reliable D call. The CDR3 consists of 12 residues. Trimming cost V 1 base and J 7 bases, with 7 bases left between them. Germline V gene sequence: CDR1 MNHEY, CDR2 SVGEGT.

The rearrangement uses TRBV12-3 or TRBV12-4 and TRBJ1-6, with D unclear. Trimming took 0 bases from V and 9 from J, leaving 15 bases between them. The length of the CDR3 is 16 residues. For the CDR3, the DNA is TGTGCCAGCAGTTTAGCTGTGACGGGCCTGAGTTCACCCCTCCACTTT. Amino acids: CASSLAVTGLSSPLHF.

The chain joins TRBV29-1 to TRBJ2-3; 9 bases match TRBD2. CDR1 is SQVTM and CDR2 is ANQGSEA in the germline V gene. The CDR3 has 16 amino acids. Losses at the gene ends were 7 bases for V and 3 bases for J; bases not matched to a gene: 14. The CDR3 sequence: CSAGGAGGPRTDTQYF. In nucleotides, the CDR3 is TGCAGCGCCGGGGGCGCGGGAGGGCCGAGGACAGATACGCAGTATTTT.

This clonotype turned up a few times. V gene TRBV7-3 combines with J gene TRBJ2-2; D is unclear. The CDR3 sequence is 15 residues long. The V gene's germline CDR1 is SGHTA and CDR2 FQGTGA. V gave up 6 bases and J gave up 6 bases, with 17 bases separating them. Here the CDR3 reads CASRPRTLAPGELFF. CDR3 DNA: TGTGCCAGCAGACCCAGAACACTCGCGCCCGGGGAGCTGTTTTTT.

The rearrangement uses TRBV4-2 and TRBJ2-2, with D maybe TRBD2 (6 bases). Germline V gives CDR1 LGHNA, CDR2 YNFKEQ. The V and J ends lost 3 bases and 1 base respectively, with 12 bases between them. This CDR3 spans 16 amino acids. CDR3 nucleotides: TGTGCCAGCAGCCACGCCCCCGGGGGGAACACCGGGGAGCTGTTTTTT. It yields the protein CASSHAPGGNTGELFF.

CDR3 sequence: CASTTGGHSGTEAFF. The CDR3 DNA reads TGCGCCAGCACCACAGGGGGCCACTCTGGAACTGAAGCTTTCTTT. The rearrangement links TRBV5-1 to TRBJ1-1, with TRBD1 matching over 9 bases. This CDR3 is built from 15 residues. Germline lookup yields CDR1 SGHRS and CDR2 YFSETQ. Unmatched junction bases numbered 11, after V lost 6 bases and J lost 5 bases. Complete variable domain (other parts from reference TRBV5-1 and TRBJ1-1): KAGVTQTPRYLIKTRGQQVTLSCSPISGHRSVSWYQQTPGQGLQFLFEYFSETQRNKGNFPGRFSGRQFSNSRSEMNVSTLELGDSALYLCASTTGGHSGTEAFFGQGTRLTVV.